This is a list of T cell receptor beta chains from one sample in a study of siplizumab effects on memory and regulatory T cells. Using immunoSEQ multiplex PCR, the repertoire was profiled, and TCRdb retains in-frame clones only, with some absent. Counted here are around 100,000 clones, 94% occurring once; the ten biggest clones make up around 0.33%. The sample was non-Treg CD4+ T cells sorted from blood. Receptors originate from a human donor in good health. Both conserved end residues are part of each CDR3. A D gene is named only where the DNA matches it firmly. Clone sizes are given selectively: once, few, many, or a class where the clone is expanded.

clone size	J gene	D gene	V gene	CDR3 protein	CDR3 DNA
few	TRBJ1-1	NA	TRBV6-5	CASSQSRSNTEAFF	TGTGCCAGCAGCCAATCGAGATCGAACACTGAAGCTTTCTTT
NA	TRBJ1-6	NA	TRBV6-1	CASSEAYNSPLHF	TGTGCCAGCAGTGAAGCCTATAATTCACCCCTCCACTTT
NA	TRBJ2-7	TRBD2	TRBV7-9	CASSTAGLAGRTSYEQYF	TGTGCCAGCAGCACGGCTGGCCTAGCGGGGCGCACCTCCTACGAGCAGTACTTC
NA	TRBJ2-7	NA	TRBV4-2	CASSHDRLVAQYEQYF	TGTGCCAGCAGCCATGATCGTTTGGTCGCCCAATACGAGCAGTACTTC
NA	TRBJ2-7	NA	TRBV11-2	CASSFLGGSEQYF	TGTGCCAGCAGCTTTTTAGGAGGGAGCGAGCAGTACTTC
NA	TRBJ2-1	TRBD2	TRBV7-7	CASSLLAGGLNEQFF	TGTGCTAGCAGCTTACTAGCGGGGGGGCTCAATGAGCAGTTCTTC
NA	TRBJ2-3	TRBD2	TRBV11-2	CASSLLAGGLDTDTQYF	TGTGCCAGCAGCTTACTAGCGGGAGGTCTTGACACAGATACGCAGTATTTT
NA	TRBJ1-4	NA	TRBV27	CASRQGGGFNREKLFF	TGTGCCAGCCGCCAAGGGGGGGGGTTTAATCGAGAAAAACTGTTTTTT
NA	TRBJ2-7	NA	TRBV11-3	CASSFVTGSEQYF	TGTGCCAGCAGCTTCGTTACGGGGAGCGAGCAGTACTTC
NA	TRBJ1-1	NA	TRBV18	CASSGPPRGAEAFF	TGTGCCAGCTCAGGCCCGCCTCGGGGGGCTGAAGCTTTCTTT
NA	TRBJ2-1	NA	TRBV4-1	CASSQSSGRQYNEQFF	TGCGCCAGCAGCCAATCCTCGGGCCGACAATACAATGAGCAGTTCTTC
NA	TRBJ1-6	NA	TRBV30	CAWSPRSRGSSPLHF	TGTGCCTGGAGTCCGCGGAGTAGGGGGAGTTCACCCCTCCACTTT
few	TRBJ2-2	NA	TRBV9	CASSVGHTNTGELFF	TGTGCCAGCAGCGTAGGACACACAAACACCGGGGAGCTGTTTTTT
NA	TRBJ2-3	NA	TRBV5-6	CASSTPNTDTQYF	TGTGCCAGCAGCACCCCAAACACAGATACGCAGTATTTT
NA	TRBJ1-2	NA	TRBV6-5	CASSQAPNYGYTF	TGTGCCAGCAGTCAGGCCCCTAACTATGGCTACACCTTC
NA	TRBJ1-1	NA	TRBV28	CASSPPQGGPTEAFF	TGTGCCAGCAGCCCCCCGCAAGGGGGGCCCACTGAAGCTTTCTTT
once	TRBJ1-4	NA	TRBV6-5	CAAGTSEKLFF	TGTGCCGCAGGCACGAGTGAAAAACTGTTTTTT
NA	TRBJ2-3	TRBD2	TRBV4-1	CASSPPQGLAGTDTQYF	TGCGCCAGCAGCCCGCCCCAGGGACTAGCGGGCACAGATACGCAGTATTTT
NA	TRBJ2-2	TRBD2	TRBV5-6	CASTQLAVDTGELFF	TGTGCCAGCACACAACTAGCGGTGGACACCGGGGAGCTGTTTTTT
NA	TRBJ2-1	TRBD1	TRBV6-1	CASSDYARTGIGNEQFF	TGTGCCAGCAGTGACTATGCCCGGACAGGGATCGGCAATGAGCAGTTCTTC
NA	TRBJ2-7	TRBD2	TRBV27	CASNGMTSGYYEQYF	TGTGCCAGCAATGGGATGACTAGCGGCTACTACGAGCAGTACTTC
NA	TRBJ2-3	TRBD2	TRBV7-8	CASSTSGSITDTQYF	TGTGCCAGCAGCACGAGCGGGAGTATTACAGATACGCAGTATTTT
NA	TRBJ2-1	TRBD2	TRBV27	CASTQQGGRREQFF	TGTGCCAGCACCCAGCAGGGCGGGAGACGGGAGCAGTTCTTC
NA	TRBJ1-5	TRBD1	TRBV5-1	CASSPMGQGLNQPQHF	TGCGCCAGCAGCCCAATGGGACAGGGTCTTAATCAGCCCCAGCATTTT
NA	TRBJ2-2	NA	TRBV15	CATSIGQSTGELFF	TGTGCCACCAGCATTGGACAGTCCACCGGGGAGCTGTTTTTT
NA	TRBJ2-5	TRBD1	TRBV27	CASSQGAKTQYF	TGTGCCAGCAGCCAGGGGGCGAAGACCCAGTACTTC
NA	TRBJ2-5	TRBD1	TRBV12-5	CASGPAGTGQETQYF	TGTGCTAGTGGTCCCGCCGGGACAGGGCAAGAGACCCAGTACTTC
NA	TRBJ1-2	TRBD1	TRBV6-1	CASSTRTGGDYGYTF	TGTGCCAGCAGTACCCGGACAGGGGGGGACTATGGCTACACCTTC
NA	TRBJ1-3	NA	TRBV18	CASSPLQAADSGNTIYF	TGTGCCAGCTCACCGCTACAGGCAGCGGACTCTGGAAACACCATATATTTT
once	TRBJ1-2	TRBD1	TRBV5-8	CASSTRTGSYGYTF	TGTGCCAGCAGCACCCGGACAGGGAGCTATGGCTACACCTTC
NA	TRBJ2-1	NA	TRBV28	CASSAGRGTYNEQFF	TGTGCCAGCAGTGCCGGACGAGGGACCTACAATGAGCAGTTCTTC
NA	TRBJ2-1	TRBD2	TRBV18	CASSPPNSGSYNEQFF	TGTGCCAGCTCACCACCCAACAGCGGGAGTTACAATGAGCAGTTCTTC
NA	TRBJ1-3	NA	TRBV4-2	CASSQDAGGNTIYF	TGTGCCAGCAGCCAAGATGCCGGTGGAAACACCATATATTTT
NA	TRBJ2-7	NA	TRBV7-2	CASSLESGTGSYEQYF	TGTGCCAGCAGCTTAGAGTCGGGGACTGGCTCCTACGAGCAGTACTTC
NA	TRBJ2-2	NA	TRBV14	CASSQDLGTGELFF	TGTGCCAGCAGCCAAGATTTAGGGACCGGGGAGCTGTTTTTT
NA	TRBJ2-5	NA	TRBV30	CAWSLGAQETQYF	TGTGCCTGGAGCCTTGGAGCCCAAGAGACCCAGTACTTC
medium-sized	TRBJ2-7	NA	TRBV5-6	CASTYTSGSEQYF	TGTGCCAGCACCTACACTTCGGGATCCGAGCAGTACTTC
once	TRBJ1-3	TRBD1	TRBV5-1	CASSPGTGSGGNTIYF	TGCGCCAGCAGCCCGGGGACAGGGTCGGGAGGAAACACCATATATTTT
NA	TRBJ1-2	TRBD1	TRBV2	CASSGTAEDGYTF	TGTGCCAGCAGCGGGACAGCGGAGGATGGCTACACCTTC
NA	TRBJ1-6	NA	TRBV9	CASSVLGNSPLHF	TGTGCCAGCAGCGTATTAGGGAATTCACCCCTCCACTTT
NA	TRBJ2-3	TRBD2	TRBV6-6	CAGKREPDTDTQYF	TGTGCCGGAAAGCGGGAGCCGGACACAGATACGCAGTATTTT
NA	TRBJ1-6	NA	TRBV5-1	CASSLGPRGDSPLHF	TGCGCCAGCAGCTTGGGGCCCCGGGGGGATTCACCCCTCCACTTT
NA	TRBJ2-1	NA	TRBV11-2	CASSPQRGGNNEQFF	TGTGCCAGCAGCCCGCAGAGAGGGGGAAACAATGAGCAGTTCTTC
NA	TRBJ1-1	NA	TRBV15	CATSRIRPLMNTEAFF	TGTGCCACCAGCAGAATTAGGCCGCTAATGAACACTGAAGCTTTCTTT
once	TRBJ1-4	NA	TRBV7-3	CASSLWRNEKLFF	TGTGCCAGCAGCTTATGGAGGAATGAAAAACTGTTTTTT
NA	TRBJ1-5	TRBD1	TRBV19	CASSIVATGVSQNQPQHF	TGTGCCAGTAGTATTGTAGCGACAGGGGTATCACAGAATCAGCCCCAGCATTTT
NA	TRBJ1-2	NA	TRBV30	CAWSPHDYGYTF	TGTGCCTGGAGTCCACACGATTATGGCTACACCTTC
NA	TRBJ2-2	NA	TRBV4-2	CASRTQQGGFTGELFF	TGTGCCAGCAGGACCCAACAAGGGGGGTTCACCGGGGAGCTGTTTTTT
NA	TRBJ2-5	TRBD1	TRBV30	CAWSTGEETQYF	TGTGCCTGGAGTACAGGGGAGGAGACCCAGTACTTC
NA	TRBJ1-4	TRBD1	TRBV10-3	CAISGTGGNEKLFF	TGTGCCATCAGTGGGACAGGGGGTAATGAAAAACTGTTTTTT